This is a list of T cell receptor beta chains from one sample in a study of patients and donors after allogeneic stem cell transplantation. Using its own MiXCR run on the RT-PCR reads, TCRdb lists one record per CDR3 protein. The sample lists just under 2,500 distinct CDR3 sequences, over 7.5% seen once, with 25% to 35% in the top ten. What was sequenced was blood, either unsorted or a sorted T cell fraction (not recorded which). These receptors all stem from a human donor who was either an allogeneic HSCT recipient or a stem cell or donor lymphocyte infusion donor (not recorded which). It is not recorded whose cells these are; they may come from a transplant donor. Each CDR3 is given without its conserved first and last residue.

v_call cdr3_aa
TRBV7-8 ASSFGGSFDIQY
TRBV6-2/TRBV6-3 ASTQDLFSTDTQY
TRBV5-6 ASSYQGSGANVLT
TRBV5-1 ASSQDYGETQY
TRBV7-2 ASSLWTEETQY
TRBV5-5 ASSLELYSPNYGYT
TRBV28 ASFSGGRNSPLH
TRBV27 ASSVLAGGHNEQF
TRBV19 ASSPGQAGNTIY
TRBV18 ASSLGQGQQETQY
TRBV4-2 ASSQVVGQGVRAF
TRBV7-2 ASSPLNREQF
TRBV5-1 ASSFSVQNTGELF
TRBV6-2/TRBV6-3 ASSDPYEQY
TRBV27 ASSSGLGRNEQF
TRBV5-1 ASSLVQGVYNEQF
TRBV5-5 ASSGGQGTTDTQY
TRBV10-3 AIRDTSGYEQY
TRBV18 ASSPHVGENEQY
TRBV2 ASRWAGRSNEQF
TRBV7-3 ASSLQGNTGELF
TRBV7-9 ASSPPGSFDEQF